The TCR beta chain described here comes from a study of blood T cell repertoires in COVID-19. On the study more broadly: Spain, Italy and the United States supplied samples that represented acute and convalescent COVID-19. PBMCs, B-cell-depleted T cells, or T cells provided the cDNA or gDNA that made up the material.

Trimming removed 2 bases from V and 6 bases from J; junction bases left unmatched: 4. Germline assignment: CDR1 MNHEY and CDR2 SVGAGI. CDR3 size: 13 residues. TCRdb's table, derived via immunoSEQ multiplex PCR, lists solely in-frame clones and lacks some. Of a few hundred thousand clones listed, around 90% are singletons. The source of this sequence is a woman in her seventies with COVID-19, enrolled during active disease. Source material: peripheral blood. The chain joins TRBV6-5 to TRBJ2-7, with 7 bases lining up with TRBD1. The CDR3 protein is CASSYLDRIEQYF. CDR3 DNA: TGTGCCAGCAGTTACCTGGACAGGATCGAGCAGTACTTC.